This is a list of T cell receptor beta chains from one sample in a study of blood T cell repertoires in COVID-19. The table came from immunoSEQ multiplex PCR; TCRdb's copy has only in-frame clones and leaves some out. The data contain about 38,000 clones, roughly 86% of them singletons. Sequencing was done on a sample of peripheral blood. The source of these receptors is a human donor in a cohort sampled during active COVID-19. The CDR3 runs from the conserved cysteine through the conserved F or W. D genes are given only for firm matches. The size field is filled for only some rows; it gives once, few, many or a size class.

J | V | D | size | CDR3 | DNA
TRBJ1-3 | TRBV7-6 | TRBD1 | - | CASSLAGQSGNTIYF | TGTGCCAGCAGCTTAGCGGGACAGTCCGGAAACACCATATATTTT
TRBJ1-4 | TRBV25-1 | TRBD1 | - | CASSFAQGASEKLFF | TGTGCCAGCAGTTTCGCACAGGGGGCATCTGAAAAACTGTTTTTT
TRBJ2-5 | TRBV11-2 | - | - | CASSPPLARETQYF | TGTGCCAGCAGCCCTCCCCTAGCACGGGAGACCCAGTACTTC
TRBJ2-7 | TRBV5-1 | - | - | CASSLARDTLHF | TGCGCCAGCAGCTTGGCCCGGGACACCCTCCACTTC
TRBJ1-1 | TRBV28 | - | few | CASSLTGLFGTEAFF | TGTGCCAGCAGTCTTACAGGGTTGTTTGGCACTGAAGCTTTCTTT
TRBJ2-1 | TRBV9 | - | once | CASSVVGSYNEQFF | TGTGCCAGCAGCGTAGTCGGCTCCTACAATGAGCAGTTCTTC
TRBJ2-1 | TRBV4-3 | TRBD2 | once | CASSQGGSGRINEQFF | TGCGCCAGCAGCCAAGGAGGCAGCGGGAGAATCAATGAGCAGTTCTTC
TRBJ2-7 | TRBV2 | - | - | CASNERGNEQYF | TGTGCCAGCAACGAACGGGGGAACGAGCAGTACTTC
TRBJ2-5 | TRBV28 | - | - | CASAFLGEAGETQYF | TGTGCCAGCGCGTTCCTGGGGGAGGCCGGGGAGACCCAGTACTTC
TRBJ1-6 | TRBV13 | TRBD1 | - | CASSVDRGSSPLHF | TGTGCCAGCAGCGTGGACAGGGGTAGTTCACCCCTCCACTTT
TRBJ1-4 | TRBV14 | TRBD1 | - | CASSHGRTGLEKLFF | TGTGCCAGCAGCCACGGACGGACAGGTTTAGAAAAACTGTTTTTT
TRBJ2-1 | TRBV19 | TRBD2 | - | CASSIDRLAGGNEQFF | TGTGCCAGTAGTATAGACAGACTAGCGGGAGGAAATGAGCAGTTCTTC
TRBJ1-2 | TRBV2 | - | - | CASSDLMGGYGYTF | TGTGCCAGCAGTGACCTTATGGGGGGCTATGGCTACACCTTC
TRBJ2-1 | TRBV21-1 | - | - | CASSTRGRGYYNEQFF | TGTGCCAGCAGCACTAGGGGCAGGGGGTATTACAATGAGCAGTTCTTC
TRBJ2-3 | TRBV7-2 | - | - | CASSLAWTSTDTQYF | TGTGCCAGCAGCTTAGCGTGGACTAGCACAGATACGCAGTATTTT
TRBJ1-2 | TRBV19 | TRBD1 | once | CASISRAGTGASGGYGYTF | TGTGCCAGTATTTCCAGGGCCGGGACAGGGGCCTCTGGGGGCTATGGCTACACCTTC
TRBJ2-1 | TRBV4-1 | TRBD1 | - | CASSRPGTGGWNEQFF | TGCGCCAGCAGCCGTCCCGGGACAGGGGGCTGGAATGAGCAGTTCTTC
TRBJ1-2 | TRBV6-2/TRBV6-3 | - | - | CASSYSNGVGYTF | TGTGCCAGCAGTTACTCGAACGGGGTTGGCTACACCTTC
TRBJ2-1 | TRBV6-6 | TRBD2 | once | CASSLRLAGGSSSYNEQFF | TGTGCCAGCAGTCTTCGACTAGCGGGGGGATCTAGCTCCTACAATGAGCAGTTCTTC
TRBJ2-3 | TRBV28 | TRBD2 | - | CASSLGLGLAGDTQYF | TGTGCCAGCAGTTTGGGTCTCGGACTAGCGGGAGATACGCAGTATTTT
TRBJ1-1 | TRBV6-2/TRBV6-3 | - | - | CASSYSSVDTEAFF | TGTGCCAGCAGTTACTCTTCGGTGGACACTGAAGCTTTCTTT
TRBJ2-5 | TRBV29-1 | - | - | CSVAGGKGQTQYF | TGCAGCGTGGCAGGCGGGAAGGGGCAAACCCAGTACTTC
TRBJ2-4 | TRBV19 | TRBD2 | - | CASMLAGGTLAKNIQYF | TGTGCCAGTATGTTGGCGGGGGGTACCCTAGCCAAAAACATTCAGTACTTC
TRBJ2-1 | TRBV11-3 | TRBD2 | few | CASSIGLADNEQFF | TGTGCCAGCAGTATTGGGCTAGCGGACAATGAGCAGTTCTTC
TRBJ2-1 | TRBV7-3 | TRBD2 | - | CASSLAVHDEQFF | TGTGCCAGCAGCCTAGCGGTTCACGATGAGCAGTTCTTC
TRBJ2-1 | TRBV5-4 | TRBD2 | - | CASSRAGGSYNEQFF | TGTGCCAGCAGCAGAGCGGGGGGCTCCTACAATGAGCAGTTCTTC
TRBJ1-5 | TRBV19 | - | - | CASSAGHSNQPQHF | TGTGCCAGTAGTGCTGGACATAGCAATCAGCCCCAGCATTTT
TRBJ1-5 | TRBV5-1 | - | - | CASSPDSWSPQHF | TGCGCCAGCAGTCCAGACAGCTGGTCGCCCCAGCATTTT
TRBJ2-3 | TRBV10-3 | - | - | CAISEGREGTDTQYF | TGTGCCATCAGTGAAGGAAGGGAGGGCACAGATACGCAGTATTTT
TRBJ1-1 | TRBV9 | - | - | CASSVEGQPGTEAFF | TGTGCCAGCAGCGTAGAGGGGCAGCCGGGCACTGAAGCTTTCTTT
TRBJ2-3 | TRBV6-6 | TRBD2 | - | CASSRREGLAGRSGDF | TGTGCCAGCAGCCGTAGGGAGGGACTAGCGGGCCGGTCGGGGGATTTT
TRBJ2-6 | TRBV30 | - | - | CARSSGANVLTF | TGTGCTAGATCTTCTGGGGCCAACGTCCTGACTTTC
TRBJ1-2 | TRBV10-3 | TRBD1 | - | CAISSGTGSGYTF | TGTGCCATCAGCTCCGGGACAGGGAGCGGCTACACCTTC
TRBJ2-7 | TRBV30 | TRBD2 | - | CAWRYGLAGGTGEQYF | TGTGCCTGGAGATACGGACTAGCGGGAGGCACGGGCGAGCAGTACTTC
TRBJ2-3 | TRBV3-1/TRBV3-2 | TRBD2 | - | CASSQLREGLSDTQYF | TGTGCCAGCAGCCAATTGAGGGAGGGCCTCTCAGATACGCAGTATTTT